The TCR beta chain under discussion was sequenced for a study of shared clonotypes between healthy human individuals. Study-level points and caveats: Clonotype sharing across a few donors was observed for around 4.8% of naive CD4 clonotypes.

About 30,000 T cell genomes (approximately 0.2 ug DNA) went into each sorted-subset replicate. The table came from immunoSEQ multiplex PCR; TCRdb's copy has only in-frame clones and leaves some out. In the table there are under 850,000 clones, approximately 77% of which are singletons. About this clone itself: Antigen: not known.

This CDR3 spans 16 amino acids. V was trimmed by 3 bases and J by 7 bases, leaving 19 bases between them. CDR1 and CDR2 (germline): SNHLY, FYNNEI. This chain connects TRBV2 to TRBJ1-5; D gene uncertain. The source material was memory CD4+ T cells sorted from blood. The subset was: CD45RA-negative fraction. The source is a woman aged 25 to 39 in good health. CDR3 loop: CASSDLPGYGKQPQHF. The DNA for the CDR3 is TGTGCCAGCAGTGATCTCCCGGGTTATGGAAAACAGCCCCAGCATTTT.